This TCR beta chain was profiled in a study of human T cells and chemical hapten exposure. Study overall: Mainly, slight library volume differences in the pool made TCR yields vary. Findings of the study overall: Following DPC sensitization, TCRs present above 1 in 1000 frequency showed no change.

Library construction involved attaching unique molecular identifiers to individual cDNA molecules, which allowed quantitative, reproducible TCR counting. TCRdb analysed the RACE reads with MiXCR anew, one entry per CDR3 protein. The table includes around 80,000 distinct CDR3 sequences, 7% to 9% detected once. The sample's time point: healthy volunteer bleed at 6 weeks. Whole blood, unfractionated, served as the material for total RNA extraction. Germline loops: CDR1 LGHNA, CDR2 YNFKEQ. Losses at the gene ends were 3 bases for V and 9 bases for J; bases not matched to a gene: 11. The CDR3 extends over 16 amino acids. On this clonotype itself: What it recognizes is unknown.

This TCR came from a male donor in good health. Some clones in this sample may be carry-over from other donors' samples. Sequencing input: whole blood. This chain connects TRBV4-2 to TRBJ2-3; 11 positions agree with TRBD2. Here the CDR3 reads CASSQATSGREGTQYF. In DNA, the CDR3 is TGTGCCAGCAGCCAGGCCACTAGCGGGAGAGAAGGCACGCAGTATTTT.